This T cell receptor beta chain is from a study of OX40 agonist ivuxolimab in advanced cancers. J was trimmed by 7 bases and V by 6 bases; bases with no gene match: 7. This CDR3 has 15 residues. Germline assignment: CDR1 MDHEN and CDR2 SYDVKM. Assay used: immunoSEQ multiplex PCR; TCRdb lists only in-frame clones, some missing. Of approximately 44,000 clones listed, under 90% are singletons. The chain combines TRBV28 with TRBJ1-5; 12 positions agree with TRBD1. The clonotype originates from an adult with an advanced solid tumor such as melanoma, head and neck, liver or kidney cancer. The sequences come from CD4+ or CD8+ T cells sorted from blood, collected in a trial of the OX40 agonist ivuxolimab. The CDR3 here is CASSLSGTGGQPQHF. DNA of the CDR3: TGTGCCAGCAGCCTATCCGGGACAGGGGGCCAGCCCCAGCATTTT. Variable domain in full (rest from reference TRBV28 and TRBJ1-5): DVKVTQSSRYLVKRTGEKVFLECVQDMDHENMFWYRQDPGLGLRLIYFSYDVKMKEKGDIPEGYSVSREKKERFSLILESASTNQTSMYLCASSLSGTGGQPQHFGDGTRLSIL.